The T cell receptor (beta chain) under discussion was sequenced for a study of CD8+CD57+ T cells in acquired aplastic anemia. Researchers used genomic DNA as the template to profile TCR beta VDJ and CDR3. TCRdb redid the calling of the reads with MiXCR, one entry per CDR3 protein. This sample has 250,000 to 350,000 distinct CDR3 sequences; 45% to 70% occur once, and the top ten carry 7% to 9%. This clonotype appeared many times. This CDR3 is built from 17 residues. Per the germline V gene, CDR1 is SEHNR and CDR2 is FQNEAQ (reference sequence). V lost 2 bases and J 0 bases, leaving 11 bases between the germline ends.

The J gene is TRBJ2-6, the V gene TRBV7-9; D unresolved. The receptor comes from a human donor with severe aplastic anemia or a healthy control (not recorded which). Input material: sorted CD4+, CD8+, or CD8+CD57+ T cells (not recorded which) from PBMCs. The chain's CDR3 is CASSLSVRSSGANVLTF. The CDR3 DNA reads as TGTGCCAGCAGCTTATCGGTTAGATCCTCTGGGGCCAACGTCCTGACTTTC.